This T cell receptor (beta chain) emerged from a study of PD-1 blockade in classical Hodgkin lymphoma. This table comes from immunoSEQ multiplex PCR, and its TCRdb copy is limited to in-frame clones, with some not included. The table lists about 47,000 clones, almost 90% of them singletons. Findings of the study overall: Baseline TCR diversity was reportedly lower in newly diagnosed patients than in healthy donors. It was reported as lower still in relapsed/refractory patients.

For this clone: Its target is unknown.

V gave up 7 bases and J gave up 5 bases, with 14 bases separating them. Per germline, CDR1 SQVTM and CDR2 ANQGSEA. The CDR3 has 12 residues. Time point reported: cycle 4 day 1 (C4D1), after five to seven weeks of nivolumab. Every one of the patients relapsed after autologous stem cell transplantation (brentuximab vedotin exposure was variable). Here the sequenced sample was peripheral blood mononuclear cells (PBMCs), taken before the fourth cycle of nivolumab. This clonotype originated in a human donor with classical Hodgkin lymphoma. The gene calls are TRBV29-1 and TRBJ2-5; the D is unclear. CDR3 residues: CSGGIGRETQYF. In DNA form, the CDR3 reads TGCAGCGGTGGGATAGGGCGCGAGACCCAGTACTTC.